This entry is about one T cell receptor beta chain. The antigen remains undetermined. There were TCR beta CDR3 regions amplified from RNA transcripts. TCR CDR3 underwent first-round RT-PCR with the HTBI primer set. From the multiplex PCR reads, TCRdb called clonotypes with MiXCR, one entry per CDR3 protein. Seen here are about 150,000 distinct CDR3 sequences, approximately 20% observed once, and the top ten hold around two thirds. The sample comes from a study of T cells in Graves' hyperthyroidism and ophthalmopathy. The CDR3 extends over 14 amino acids. Trimming at V came to 4 bases and at J to 5 bases, leaving 3 bases not matched to a gene. Germline values: CDR1 LGHDT, CDR2 YNNKEL (reference sequence). The source of the PBMCs was less than 12 ml of fresh peripheral blood. Whole-study results and caveats: Blood also showed most of the thyroid clonotypes that were expanded above 0.001. From stable hyperthyroidism, ophthalmopathy was separated by a 13 V-J model. Model predictions of ophthalmopathy came a median around 7.1 months before onset.

The sample consisted of blood. The gene calls are TRBV3-1 and TRBJ2-2; 8 bases are shared with TRBD1. The clonotype comes from a woman aged 45 to 65 with Graves' hyperthyroidism that later progressed to Graves' ophthalmopathy. CDR3 DNA sequence: TGTGCCAGCAGCCTGACAGGGGAGACCGGGGAGCTGTTTTTT. Its translation is CASSLTGETGELFF.